This T cell receptor (beta chain) was observed in a study of post-analysis software for immune sequencing data. This clonotype was seen only a few times. Its antigen is as yet unknown. Every TCR beta cDNA library bore unique molecular identifiers. TCRdb re-called the PCR reads through MiXCR, storing one row per CDR3 protein. The repertoire includes roughly 600,000 distinct CDR3 sequences, 44% of them detected once, and roughly 1.7% sits in the top ten. This CDR3 is built from 18 residues. Losses at the gene ends were 8 bases for V and 0 bases for J; bases not matched to a gene: 12. Findings and caveats of the study: Roughly five TRBV segments appeared more often in patients than in controls, and TRBV5-6, TRBV5-1 and TRBV20-1 were among these.

This TCR was recovered from a girl between 5 and 17 years old with multiple sclerosis. V gene TRBV12-3 or TRBV12-4 combines with J gene TRBJ2-1, with 11 bases matching TRBD1. Input material: blood. The chain's CDR3 is CASASGTGGPVSYNEQFF. In DNA, the CDR3 is TGTGCCAGCGCATCCGGGACAGGGGGTCCCGTCTCCTACAATGAGCAGTTCTTC.